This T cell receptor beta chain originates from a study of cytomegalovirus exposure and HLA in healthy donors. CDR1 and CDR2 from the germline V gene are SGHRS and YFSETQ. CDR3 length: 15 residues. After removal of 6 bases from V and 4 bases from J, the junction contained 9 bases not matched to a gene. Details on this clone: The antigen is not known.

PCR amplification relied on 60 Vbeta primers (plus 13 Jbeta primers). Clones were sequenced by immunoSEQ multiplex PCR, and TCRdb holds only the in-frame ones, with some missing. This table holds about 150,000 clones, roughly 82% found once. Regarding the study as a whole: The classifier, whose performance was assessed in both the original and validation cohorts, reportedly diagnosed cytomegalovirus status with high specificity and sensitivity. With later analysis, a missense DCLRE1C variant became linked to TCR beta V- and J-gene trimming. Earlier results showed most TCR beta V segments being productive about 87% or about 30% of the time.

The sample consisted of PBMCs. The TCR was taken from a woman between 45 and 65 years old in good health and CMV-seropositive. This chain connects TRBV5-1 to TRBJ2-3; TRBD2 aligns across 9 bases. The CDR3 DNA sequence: TGCGCCAGCAACGCCCTTAGCGGGGGCCCAGATACGCAGTATTTT. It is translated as CASNALSGGPDTQYF.